In its sample, the clone carrying this TCR beta chain was seen many times. Its specificity is not known. This entry is derived from a study of neurological immune-mediated disorders. 5'RACE with 10-nucleotide random UMIs generated the cDNA. TCRdb fed the 5' RACE reads into MiXCR, producing one record per CDR3 protein. The table lists around 94,000 distinct CDR3 sequences, 3% to 4.5% of them singletons. Study-level points and caveats: The most TCR clonal expansion was seen in HTLV-1-associated myelopathy, whereas the least was seen in multiple sclerosis, below the level in healthy controls.

Trimming removed 7 bases from V and 0 bases from J; junction bases left unmatched: 6. This CDR3 contains 15 residues. The germline V gene encodes CDR1 DFQATT and CDR2 SNEGSKA (reference sequence). This chain connects TRBV20-1 to TRBJ2-3; 11 positions agree with TRBD1. The TCR originated in a woman aged 18-30 years with multiple sclerosis. What was sequenced was PBMCs. CDR3 protein: CSVLGQGGSTDTQYF. DNA of the CDR3: TGCAGTGTCCTGGGACAGGGGGGTAGCACAGATACGCAGTATTTT.